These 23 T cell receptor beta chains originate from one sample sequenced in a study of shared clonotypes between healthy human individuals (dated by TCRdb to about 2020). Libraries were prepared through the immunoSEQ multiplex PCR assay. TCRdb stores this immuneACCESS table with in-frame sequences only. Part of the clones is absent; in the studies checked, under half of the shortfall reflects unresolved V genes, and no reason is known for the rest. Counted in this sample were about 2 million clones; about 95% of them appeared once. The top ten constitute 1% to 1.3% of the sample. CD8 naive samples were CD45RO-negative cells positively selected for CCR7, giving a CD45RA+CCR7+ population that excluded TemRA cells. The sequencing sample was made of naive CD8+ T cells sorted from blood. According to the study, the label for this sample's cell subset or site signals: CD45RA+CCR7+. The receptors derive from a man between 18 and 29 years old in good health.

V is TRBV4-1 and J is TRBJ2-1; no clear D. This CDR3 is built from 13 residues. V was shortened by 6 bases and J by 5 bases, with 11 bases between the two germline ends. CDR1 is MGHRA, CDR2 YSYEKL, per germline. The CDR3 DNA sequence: TGCGCCAGCAGTTTAACGTACAACAATGAGCAGTTCTTC. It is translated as CASSLTYNNEQFF.

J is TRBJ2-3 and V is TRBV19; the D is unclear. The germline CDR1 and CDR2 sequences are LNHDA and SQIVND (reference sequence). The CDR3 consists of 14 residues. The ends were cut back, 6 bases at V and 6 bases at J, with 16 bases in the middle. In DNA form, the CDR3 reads TGTGCCAGTAGGTCCGGACCATTAGGGGATACGCAGTATTTT. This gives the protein CASRSGPLGDTQYF.

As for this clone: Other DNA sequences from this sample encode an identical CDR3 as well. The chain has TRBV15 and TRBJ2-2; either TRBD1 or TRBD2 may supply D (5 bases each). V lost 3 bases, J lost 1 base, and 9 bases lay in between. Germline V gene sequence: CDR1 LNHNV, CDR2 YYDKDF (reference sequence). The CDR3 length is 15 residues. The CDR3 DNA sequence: TGTGCCACCAGCAGCGGGACCGTGAACACCGGGGAGCTGTTTTTT. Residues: CATSSGTVNTGELFF.

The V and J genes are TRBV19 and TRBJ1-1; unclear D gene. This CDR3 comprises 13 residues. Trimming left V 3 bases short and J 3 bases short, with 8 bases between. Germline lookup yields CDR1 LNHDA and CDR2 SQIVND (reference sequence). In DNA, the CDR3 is TGTGCCAGTAGTATGACTATAGACACTGAAGCTTTCTTT. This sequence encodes CASSMTIDTEAFF.

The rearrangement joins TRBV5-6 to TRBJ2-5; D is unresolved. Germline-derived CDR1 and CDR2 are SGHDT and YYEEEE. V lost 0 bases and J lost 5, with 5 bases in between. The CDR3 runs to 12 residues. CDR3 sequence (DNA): TGTGCCAGCAGCTTGGTCTCGGAGACCCAGTACTTC. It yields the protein CASSLVSETQYF. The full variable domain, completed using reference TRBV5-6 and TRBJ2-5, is DAGVTQSPTHLIKTRGQQVTLRCSPKSGHDTVSWYQQALGQGPQFIFQYYEEEERQRGNFPDRFSGHQFPNYSSELNVNALLLGDSALYLCASSLVSETQYFGPGTRLLVL.

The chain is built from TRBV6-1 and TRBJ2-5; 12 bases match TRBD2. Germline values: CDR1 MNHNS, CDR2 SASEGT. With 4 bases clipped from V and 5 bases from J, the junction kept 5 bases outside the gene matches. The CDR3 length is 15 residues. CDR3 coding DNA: TGTGCCAGCAGTGCAGGACTAGCGGGGTGGGAGACCCAGTACTTC. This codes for CASSAGLAGWETQYF.

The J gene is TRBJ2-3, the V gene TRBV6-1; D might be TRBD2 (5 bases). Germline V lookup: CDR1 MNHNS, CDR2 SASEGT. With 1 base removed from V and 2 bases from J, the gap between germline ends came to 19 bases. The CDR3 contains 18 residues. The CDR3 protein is CASSEEEPPRRVTDTQYF. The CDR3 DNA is TGTGCCAGCAGTGAAGAAGAACCCCCCCGGCGGGTCACAGATACGCAGTATTTT.

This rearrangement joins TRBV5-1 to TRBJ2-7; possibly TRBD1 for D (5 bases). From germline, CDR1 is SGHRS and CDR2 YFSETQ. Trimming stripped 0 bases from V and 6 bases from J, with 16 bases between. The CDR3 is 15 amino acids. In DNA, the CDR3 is TGCGCCAGCAGCTTGGGATGGGGCTCCCCCCCCGAGCAGTACTTC. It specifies CASSLGWGSPPEQYF.

The CDR3 loop is CASSIEGVQPQHF. The CDR3 DNA sequence: TGTGCCAGCAGCATCGAGGGGGTACAGCCCCAGCATTTT. This chain connects TRBV5-4 to TRBJ1-5, with D perhaps TRBD1 (6 bases). Germline V gene sequence: CDR1 SGHNT, CDR2 YYREEE (reference sequence). Trimming left V 4 bases short and J 7 bases short, with 12 bases between. The CDR3 runs 13 residues.

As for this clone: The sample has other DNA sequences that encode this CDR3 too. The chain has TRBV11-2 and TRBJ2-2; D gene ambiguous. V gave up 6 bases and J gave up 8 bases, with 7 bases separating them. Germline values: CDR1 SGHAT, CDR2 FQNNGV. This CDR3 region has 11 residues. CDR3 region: CASSPPGELFF. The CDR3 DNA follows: TGTGCCAGCAGTCCGCCGGGGGAGCTGTTTTTT.

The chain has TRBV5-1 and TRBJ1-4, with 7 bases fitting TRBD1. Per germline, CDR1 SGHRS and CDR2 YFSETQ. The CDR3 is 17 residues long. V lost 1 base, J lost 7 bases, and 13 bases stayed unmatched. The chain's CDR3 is CASSLTGKTGTAEKLFF. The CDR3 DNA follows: TGCGCCAGCAGCTTGACGGGGAAGACAGGGACGGCTGAAAAACTGTTTTTT.

DNA for the CDR3: TGTGCCAGCAGTGGGGGGGCAGGGGGCTCCTACAATGAGCAGTTCTTC. Translated, it gives CASSGGAGGSYNEQFF. The chain combines TRBV27 with TRBJ2-1; D possibly matches TRBD1 or TRBD2 (7 bases each). Germline V gene data show CDR1 as MNHEY and CDR2 as SMNVEV (reference sequence). Deletions cut 5 bases from V and 0 bases from J, with 14 bases between. CDR3 length: 16 amino acids.

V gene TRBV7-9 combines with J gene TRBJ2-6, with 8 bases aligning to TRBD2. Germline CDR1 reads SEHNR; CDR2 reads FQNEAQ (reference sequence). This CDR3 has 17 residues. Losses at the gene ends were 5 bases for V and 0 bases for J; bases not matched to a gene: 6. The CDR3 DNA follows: TGTGCCAGCAGCCCACCCCGGGGGGGCTCTGGGGCCAACGTCCTGACTTTC. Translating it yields CASSPPRGGSGANVLTF. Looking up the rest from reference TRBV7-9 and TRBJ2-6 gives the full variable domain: DTGVSQNPRHKITKRGQNVTFRCDPISEHNRLYWYRQTLGQGPEFLTYFQNEAQLEKSRLLSDRFSAERPKGSFSTLEIQRTEQGDSAMYLCASSPPRGGSGANVLTFGAGSRLTVL.

The CDR3 DNA reads as TGTGCCAGCAGCCCGGCCGAGAGCATCACTGAAGCTTTCTTT. Protein product: CASSPAESITEAFF. This chain links TRBV13 with TRBJ1-1; D is uncertain. The CDR3 is 14 residues long. CDR1 PRHDT and CDR2 FYEKMQ come from the germline V gene (reference sequence). The V end was cut by 5 bases, the J end by 4 bases, with 14 bases between.

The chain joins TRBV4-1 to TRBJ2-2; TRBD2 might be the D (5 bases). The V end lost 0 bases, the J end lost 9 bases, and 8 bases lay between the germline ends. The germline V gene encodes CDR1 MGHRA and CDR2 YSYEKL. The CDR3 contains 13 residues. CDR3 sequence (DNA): TGCGCCAGCAGCCAAGAAGAGGGTTGGGAGCTGTTTTTT. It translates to CASSQEEGWELFF.

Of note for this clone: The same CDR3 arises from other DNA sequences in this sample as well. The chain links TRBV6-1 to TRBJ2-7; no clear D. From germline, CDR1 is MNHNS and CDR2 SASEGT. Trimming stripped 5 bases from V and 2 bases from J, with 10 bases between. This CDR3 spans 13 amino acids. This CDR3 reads CASSSGLTYEQYF. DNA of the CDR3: TGTGCCAGCAGTTCGGGTCTCACCTACGAGCAGTACTTC.

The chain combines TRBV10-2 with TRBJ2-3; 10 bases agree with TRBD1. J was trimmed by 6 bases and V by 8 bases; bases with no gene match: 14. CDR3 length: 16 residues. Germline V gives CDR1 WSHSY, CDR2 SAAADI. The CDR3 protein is CASFGDDRGLMDTQYF. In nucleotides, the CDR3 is TGCGCCAGCTTCGGGGACGACAGGGGGCTGATGGATACGCAGTATTTT.

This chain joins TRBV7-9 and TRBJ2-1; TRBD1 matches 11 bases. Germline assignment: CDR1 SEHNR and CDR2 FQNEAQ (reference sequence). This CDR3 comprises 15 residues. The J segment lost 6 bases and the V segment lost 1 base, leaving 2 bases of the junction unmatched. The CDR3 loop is CASSLGTGGRNEQFF. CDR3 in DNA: TGTGCCAGCAGCTTAGGGACAGGGGGCCGCAATGAGCAGTTCTTC.

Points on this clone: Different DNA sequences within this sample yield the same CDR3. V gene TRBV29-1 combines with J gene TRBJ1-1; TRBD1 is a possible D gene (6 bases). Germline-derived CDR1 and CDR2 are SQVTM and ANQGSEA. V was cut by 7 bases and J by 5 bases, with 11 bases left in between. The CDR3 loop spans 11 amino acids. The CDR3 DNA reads TGCAGCGCGAAACAGGGTACTGAAGCTTTCTTT. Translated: CSAKQGTEAFF.

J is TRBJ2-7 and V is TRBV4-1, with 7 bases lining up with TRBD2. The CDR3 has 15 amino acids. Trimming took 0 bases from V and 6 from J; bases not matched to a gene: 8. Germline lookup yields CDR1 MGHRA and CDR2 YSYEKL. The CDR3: CASSQESGTRGEQYF. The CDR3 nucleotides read TGCGCCAGCAGCCAAGAAAGCGGGACCCGGGGCGAGCAGTACTTC.

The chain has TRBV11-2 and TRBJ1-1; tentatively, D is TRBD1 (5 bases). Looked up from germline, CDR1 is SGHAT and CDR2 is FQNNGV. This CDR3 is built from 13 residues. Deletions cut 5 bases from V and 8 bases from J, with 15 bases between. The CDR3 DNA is TGTGCCAGCAGCGACAATACAGGCGAAGAAGCTTTCTTT. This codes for CASSDNTGEEAFF.

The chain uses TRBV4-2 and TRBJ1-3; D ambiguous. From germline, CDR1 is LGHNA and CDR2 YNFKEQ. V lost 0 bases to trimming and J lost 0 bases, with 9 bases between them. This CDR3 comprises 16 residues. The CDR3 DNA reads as TGTGCCAGCAGCCAAGATATCGGTAGCTCTGGAAACACCATATATTTT. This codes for CASSQDIGSSGNTIYF.

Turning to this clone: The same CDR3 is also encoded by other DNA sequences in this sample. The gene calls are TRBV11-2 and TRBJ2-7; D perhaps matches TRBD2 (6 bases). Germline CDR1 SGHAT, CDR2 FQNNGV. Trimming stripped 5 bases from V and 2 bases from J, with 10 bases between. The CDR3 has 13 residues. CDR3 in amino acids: CASSPGLTYEQYF. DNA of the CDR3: TGTGCCAGCAGCCCGGGACTTACCTACGAGCAGTACTTC.